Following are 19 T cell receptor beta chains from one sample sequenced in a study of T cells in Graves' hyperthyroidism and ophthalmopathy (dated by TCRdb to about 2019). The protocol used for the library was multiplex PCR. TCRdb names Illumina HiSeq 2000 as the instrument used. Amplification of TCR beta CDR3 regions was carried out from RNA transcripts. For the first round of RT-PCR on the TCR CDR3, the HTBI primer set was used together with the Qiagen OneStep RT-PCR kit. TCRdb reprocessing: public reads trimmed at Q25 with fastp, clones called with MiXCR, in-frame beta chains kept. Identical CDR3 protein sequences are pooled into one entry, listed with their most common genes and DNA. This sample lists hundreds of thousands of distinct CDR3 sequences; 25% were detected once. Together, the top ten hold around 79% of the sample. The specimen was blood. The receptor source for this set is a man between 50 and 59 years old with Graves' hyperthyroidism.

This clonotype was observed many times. CDR3 bases: TGTGCCAGCAGCCCCCGAGATGGCAGGGCCTACGAGCAGTACTTC. Translating gives CASSPRDGRAYEQYF. The rearrangement uses TRBV11-3 and TRBJ2-7; tentatively, D is TRBD1 (5 bases). The CDR3 has 15 amino acids. Trimming shortened V by 5 bases and J by 2 bases, and 16 bases separated the two germline ends. CDR1 and CDR2 (germline): SGHNT, YENEEA.

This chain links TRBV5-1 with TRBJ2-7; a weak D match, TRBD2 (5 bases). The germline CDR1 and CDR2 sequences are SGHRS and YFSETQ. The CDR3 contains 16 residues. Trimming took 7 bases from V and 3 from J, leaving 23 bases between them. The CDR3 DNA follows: TGCGCCAGCCGCCGAAGCGCCCGGGATTCTATCTACGAGCAGTACTTC. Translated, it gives CASRRSARDSIYEQYF.

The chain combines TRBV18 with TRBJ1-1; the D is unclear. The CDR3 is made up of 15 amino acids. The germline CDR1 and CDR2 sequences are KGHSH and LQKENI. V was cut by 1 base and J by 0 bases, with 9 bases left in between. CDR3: CASSPRLGMNTEAFF. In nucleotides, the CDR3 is TGTGCCAGCTCACCACGATTGGGCATGAACACTGAAGCTTTCTTT.

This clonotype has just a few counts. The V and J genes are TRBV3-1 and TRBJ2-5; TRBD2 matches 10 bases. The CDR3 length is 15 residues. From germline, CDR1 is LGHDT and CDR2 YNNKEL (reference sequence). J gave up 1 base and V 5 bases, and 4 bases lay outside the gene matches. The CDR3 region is CASSDRTSGQETQYF. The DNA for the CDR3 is TGTGCCAGCAGCGACCGGACTAGCGGCCAAGAGACCCAGTACTTC.

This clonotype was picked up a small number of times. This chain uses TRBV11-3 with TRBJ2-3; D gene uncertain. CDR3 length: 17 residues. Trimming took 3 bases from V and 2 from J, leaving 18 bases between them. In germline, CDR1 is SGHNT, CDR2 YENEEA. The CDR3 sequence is CASSLGMGKTYTDTQYF. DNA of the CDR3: TGTGCCAGCAGCTTGGGGATGGGCAAAACCTACACAGATACGCAGTATTTT.

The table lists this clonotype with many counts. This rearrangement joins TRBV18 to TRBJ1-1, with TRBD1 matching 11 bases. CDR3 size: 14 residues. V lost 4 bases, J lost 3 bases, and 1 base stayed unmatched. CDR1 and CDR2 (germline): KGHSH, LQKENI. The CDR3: CASSRTGGDTEAFF. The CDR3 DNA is TGTGCCAGCTCACGGACAGGGGGCGACACTGAAGCTTTCTTT.

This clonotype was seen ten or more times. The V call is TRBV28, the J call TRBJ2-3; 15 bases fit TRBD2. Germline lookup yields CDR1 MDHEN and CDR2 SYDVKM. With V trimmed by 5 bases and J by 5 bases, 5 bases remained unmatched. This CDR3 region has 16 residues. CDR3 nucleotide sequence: TGTGCCAGCAGTCCCCGGACTAGCGGGAGGGAAGATACGCAGTATTTT. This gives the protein CASSPRTSGREDTQYF.

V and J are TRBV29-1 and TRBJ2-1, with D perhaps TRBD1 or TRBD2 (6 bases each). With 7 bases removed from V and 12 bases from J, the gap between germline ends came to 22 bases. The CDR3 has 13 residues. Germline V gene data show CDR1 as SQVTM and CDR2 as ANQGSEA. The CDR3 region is CSGERAQGGGQFF. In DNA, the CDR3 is TGCAGCGGGGAGCGGGCGCAAGGGGGAGGGCAGTTCTTC.

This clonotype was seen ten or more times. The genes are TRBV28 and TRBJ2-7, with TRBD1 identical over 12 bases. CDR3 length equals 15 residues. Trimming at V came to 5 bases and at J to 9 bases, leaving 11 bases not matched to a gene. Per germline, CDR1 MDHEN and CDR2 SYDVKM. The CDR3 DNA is TGTGCCAGCAGTCCGACCGGGACAGGGGGCTTTGTGCAGTACTTC. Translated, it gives CASSPTGTGGFVQYF.

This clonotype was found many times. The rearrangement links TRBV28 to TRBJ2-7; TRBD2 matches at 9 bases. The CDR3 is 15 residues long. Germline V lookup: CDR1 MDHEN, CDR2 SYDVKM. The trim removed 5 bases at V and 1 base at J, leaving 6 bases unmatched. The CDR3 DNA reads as TGTGCCAGCAGTATCCTTAGCGGGAGTTCCTACGAGCAGTACTTC. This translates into CASSILSGSSYEQYF. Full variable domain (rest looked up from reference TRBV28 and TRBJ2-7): DVKVTQSSRYLVKRTGEKVFLECVQDMDHENMFWYRQDPGLGLRLIYFSYDVKMKEKGDIPEGYSVSREKKERFSLILESASTNQTSMYLCASSILSGSSYEQYFGPGTRLTVT.

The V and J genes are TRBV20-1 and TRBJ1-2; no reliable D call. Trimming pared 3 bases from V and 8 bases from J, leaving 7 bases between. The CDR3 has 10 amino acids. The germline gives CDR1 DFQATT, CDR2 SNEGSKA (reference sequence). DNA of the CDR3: TGCAGTGCTAGCGGGGAGGGCTACACCTTC. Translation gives CSASGEGYTF.

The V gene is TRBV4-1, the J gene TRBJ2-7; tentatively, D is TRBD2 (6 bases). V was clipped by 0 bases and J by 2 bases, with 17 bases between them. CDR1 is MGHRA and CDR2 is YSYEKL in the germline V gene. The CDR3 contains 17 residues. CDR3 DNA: TGCGCCAGCAGCCAAGATGCTGCGGGATTGGTCCCCTACGAGCAGTACTTC. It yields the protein CASSQDAAGLVPYEQYF.

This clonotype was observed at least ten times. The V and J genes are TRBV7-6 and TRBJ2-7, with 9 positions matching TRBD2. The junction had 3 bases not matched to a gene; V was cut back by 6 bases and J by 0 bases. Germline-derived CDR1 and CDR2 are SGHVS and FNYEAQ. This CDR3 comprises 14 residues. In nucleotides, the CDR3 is TGTGCCAGCAGTTTTAGCGGGAGCTCCTACGAGCAGTACTTC. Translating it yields CASSFSGSSYEQYF.

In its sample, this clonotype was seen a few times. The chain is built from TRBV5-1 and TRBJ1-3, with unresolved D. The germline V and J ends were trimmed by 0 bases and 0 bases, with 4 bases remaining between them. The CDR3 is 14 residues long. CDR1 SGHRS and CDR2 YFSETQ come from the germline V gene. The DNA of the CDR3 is TGCGCCAGCAGCTTGGCGGCCTCTGGAAACACCATATATTTT. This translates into CASSLAASGNTIYF.

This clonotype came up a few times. CDR3 sequence reads: CASSFVAGGQDEQFF. The CDR3 coding sequence is TGTGCCAGCAGCTTCGTAGCGGGAGGCCAGGATGAGCAGTTCTTC. The rearrangement uses TRBV11-3 and TRBJ2-1; TRBD2 aligns across 10 bases. The CDR3 spans 15 residues. Trimming took 3 bases from V and 8 from J; bases not matched to a gene: 7. Germline CDR1 SGHNT, CDR2 YENEEA. Variable domain in full (rest from reference TRBV11-3 and TRBJ2-1): EAGVVQSPRYKIIEKKQPVAFWCNPISGHNTLYWYLQNLGQGPELLIRYENEEAVDDSQLPKDRFSAERLKGVDSTLKIQPAELGDSAVYLCASSFVAGGQDEQFFGPGTRLTVL.

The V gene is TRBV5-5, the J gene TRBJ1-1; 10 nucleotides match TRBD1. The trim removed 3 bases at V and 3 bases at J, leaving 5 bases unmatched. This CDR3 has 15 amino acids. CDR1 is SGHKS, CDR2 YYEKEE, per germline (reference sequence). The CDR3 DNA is TGTGCCAGCAGCTGGTCCGGGACAGGGGACACTGAAGCTTTCTTT. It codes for CASSWSGTGDTEAFF.

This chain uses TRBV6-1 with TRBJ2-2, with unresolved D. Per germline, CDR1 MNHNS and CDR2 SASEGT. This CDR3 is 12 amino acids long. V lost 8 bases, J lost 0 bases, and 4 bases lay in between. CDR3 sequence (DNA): TGTGCCAGCGGGCCGAACACCGGGGAGCTGTTTTTT. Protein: CASGPNTGELFF.

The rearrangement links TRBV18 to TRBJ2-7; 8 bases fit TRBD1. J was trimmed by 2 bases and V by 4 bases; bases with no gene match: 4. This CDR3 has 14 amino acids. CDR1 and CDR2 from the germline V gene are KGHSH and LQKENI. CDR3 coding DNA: TGTGCCAGCTCACTGACAGGGGAAGCCTACGAGCAGTACTTC. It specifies CASSLTGEAYEQYF.

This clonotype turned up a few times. The CDR3 coding sequence is TGCGCCAGCAGCCATGGGGACATGCTAAAGGGCTACACCTTC. Residues: CASSHGDMLKGYTF. The rearrangement links TRBV5-1 to TRBJ1-2, with a tentative D call TRBD1 (6 bases). The ends were cut back, 4 bases at V and 8 bases at J, with 18 bases in the middle. Germline V gene lookup returns CDR1 SGHRS and CDR2 YFSETQ. The CDR3 sequence is 14 residues long.